This T cell receptor (beta chain) was documented in a study of beta chain features in type 1 diabetes. Study at large: No age, gender or cell yield differences were seen between patients and healthy donors. Sorted cells, approximately 110,000,000 in number, were examined across all samples. Findings of the study overall: A moderate, significant TCRB CDR3 shortening appeared in type 1 diabetes across four CD4+ subsets. Patients and controls would share equally any PCR tilt toward shorter templates.

The germline gives CDR1 SGHTA, CDR2 FQGNSA. The ends were cut back, 2 bases at V and 5 bases at J, with 11 bases in the middle. The CDR3 consists of 14 residues. The whole isolated RNA underwent reverse transcription, so sequencing captured expressed TCRB transcripts. TCRdb's copy holds only in-frame clones and misses some; the assay was immunoSEQ multiplex PCR. Of roughly 150,000 clones in the sample, 6.5% to 9.5% were seen once. A few counts support this clone. Its antigen is currently unknown. Only one heparinised blood draw was taken per donor, and its volume averaged about 116 mL. Sample: central memory CD4+ T cells from blood. The rearrangement joins TRBV7-2 to TRBJ2-3; D is unclear. The source of this sequence is a woman between 35 and 50 years old with type 1 diabetes. CDR3 amino acids: CASSLQSLRDTQYF. Written as DNA, the CDR3 is TGTGCCAGCAGCTTACAATCACTGAGAGATACGCAGTATTTT.